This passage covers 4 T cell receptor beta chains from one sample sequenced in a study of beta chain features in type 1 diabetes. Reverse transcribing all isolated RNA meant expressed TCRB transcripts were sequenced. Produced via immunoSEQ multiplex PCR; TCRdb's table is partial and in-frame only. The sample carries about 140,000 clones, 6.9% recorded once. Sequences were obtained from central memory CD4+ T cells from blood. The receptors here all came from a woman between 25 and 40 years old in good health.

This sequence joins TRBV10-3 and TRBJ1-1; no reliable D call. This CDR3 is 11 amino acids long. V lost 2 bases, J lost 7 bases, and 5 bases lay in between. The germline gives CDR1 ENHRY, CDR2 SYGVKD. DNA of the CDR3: TGTGCCATCAGTGAGGCGTATGAAGCTTTCTTT. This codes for CAISEAYEAFF.

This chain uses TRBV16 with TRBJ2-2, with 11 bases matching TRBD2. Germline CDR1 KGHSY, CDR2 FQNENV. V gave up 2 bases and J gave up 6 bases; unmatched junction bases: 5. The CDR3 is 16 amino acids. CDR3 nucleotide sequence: TGTGCCAGCAGCCAAGAACTAGCGGGAGAGGCCGGGGAGCTGTTTTTT. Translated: CASSQELAGEAGELFF.

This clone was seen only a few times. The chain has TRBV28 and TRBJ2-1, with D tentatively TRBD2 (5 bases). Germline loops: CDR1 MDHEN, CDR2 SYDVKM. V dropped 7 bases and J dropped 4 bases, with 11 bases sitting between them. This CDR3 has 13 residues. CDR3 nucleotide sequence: TGTGCCAGCACCCTACCGGGATACAATGAGCAGTTCTTC. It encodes CASTLPGYNEQFF.

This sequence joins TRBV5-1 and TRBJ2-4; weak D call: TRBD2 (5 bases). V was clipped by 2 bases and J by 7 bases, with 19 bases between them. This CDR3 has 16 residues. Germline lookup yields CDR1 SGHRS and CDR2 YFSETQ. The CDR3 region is CASSFNAGLASNIQYF. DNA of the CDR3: TGCGCCAGCAGCTTTAACGCCGGCCTAGCATCCAACATTCAGTACTTC.